This TCR beta chain comes out of a study of cytomegalovirus exposure and HLA in healthy donors. Study-wide results and caveats: In vitro testing confirmed a few CMV-associated chains as specific for CMV antigens.

This table comes from immunoSEQ multiplex PCR, and its TCRdb copy is limited to in-frame clones, with some not included. The data show under 150,000 clones, around 90% seen once. As regards this clone: What it binds is not known.

The CDR3 extends over 13 amino acids. The germline V gene encodes CDR1 LNHDA and CDR2 SQIVND (reference sequence). V lost 4 bases and J 7 bases, leaving 11 bases between the germline ends. The chain links TRBV19 to TRBJ1-5; D possibly corresponds to TRBD1 (5 bases). The sample was PBMCs. This TCR came from a man aged 18-30 years in good health and CMV-seropositive. The CDR3 region is CASSTGVGQPQHF. CDR3 coding DNA: TGTGCCAGTAGTACGGGGGTGGGACAGCCCCAGCATTTT.